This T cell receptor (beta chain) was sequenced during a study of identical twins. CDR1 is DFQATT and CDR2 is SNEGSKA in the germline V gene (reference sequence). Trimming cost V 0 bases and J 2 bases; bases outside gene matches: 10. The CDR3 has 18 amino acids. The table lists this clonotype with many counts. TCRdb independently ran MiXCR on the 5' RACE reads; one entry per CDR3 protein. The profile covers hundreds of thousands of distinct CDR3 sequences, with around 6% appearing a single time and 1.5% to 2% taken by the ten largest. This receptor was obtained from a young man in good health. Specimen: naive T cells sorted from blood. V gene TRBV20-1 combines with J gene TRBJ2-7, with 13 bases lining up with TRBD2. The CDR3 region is CSAREPVTSGRRPYEQYF. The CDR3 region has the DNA TGCAGTGCTAGAGAGCCTGTGACTAGCGGGAGGCGCCCCTACGAGCAGTACTTC.